The sequence of this T cell receptor beta chain was determined in a study of beta chain features in type 1 diabetes. Based on CD45RO/CCR7/CD25/CD127/CD95/CD27, CD4+ regulatory, stem cell-like memory, naive and central memory cells were sorted. What was sequenced were expressed TCRB transcripts, since all of the isolated RNA had been reverse transcribed. Clones were read by immunoSEQ multiplex PCR, and TCRdb kept only the in-frame ones, dropping some. The sample lists 970,000 or so clones; roughly 15% were seen once. This clone has a handful of counts. The CDR3 totals 16 residues. Germline values: CDR1 SGHAT, CDR2 FQNNGV. V was clipped by 2 bases and J by 2 bases; unmatched bases: 5.

The J gene is TRBJ2-3, the V gene TRBV11-2; TRBD2 agrees at 9 bases. This receptor was identified in a woman under 30 in good health. Specimen: naive CD4+ T cells from blood. The CDR3 loop reads CASSLYPSGDTDTQYF. As DNA, the CDR3 is TGTGCCAGCAGCTTATATCCTAGCGGGGACACAGATACGCAGTATTTT.